Listed below are T cell receptor beta chains from one sample, sequenced in a study of CD8+CD57+ T cells in acquired aplastic anemia. MiXCR was run by TCRdb on the reads, yielding one entry per CDR3 protein. The sample has around 150,000 distinct CDR3 sequences; about 70% are singletons. The sample consisted of sorted CD4+, CD8+, or CD8+CD57+ T cells (not recorded which) from PBMCs. The receptors stem from a human donor with aplastic anemia. Each CDR3 is given with its conserved first and last residue. The D gene is left open where the match is weak. Clone size is shown for a subset of rows, as once, few, many or a class of expanded clone.

abundance: few
d_gene: -
v_gene: TRBV7-9
j_gene: TRBJ2-7
CDR3nt: TGTGCCAGCAGCCCTAGCGACGAGCAGTACTTC
CDR3aa: CASSPSDEQYF

abundance: -
d_gene: -
v_gene: TRBV25-1
j_gene: TRBJ1-1
CDR3nt: TGTGCCAGCAGTGAAGCGGGCACTGAAGCTTTCTTT
CDR3aa: CASSEAGTEAFF

abundance: -
d_gene: TRBD2
v_gene: TRBV24-1
j_gene: TRBJ2-4
CDR3nt: TGTGCCACCAGTGTCCAGACTAGCGGGGAAAACATTCAGTACTTC
CDR3aa: CATSVQTSGENIQYF

abundance: -
d_gene: TRBD2
v_gene: TRBV15
j_gene: TRBJ2-1
CDR3nt: TGTGCCACCAGCAGTACGGGGGGATTGTTGGATGAGCGGTTCTTC
CDR3aa: CATSSTGGLLDERFF

abundance: -
d_gene: -
v_gene: TRBV10-3
j_gene: TRBJ2-7
CDR3nt: TGTGCCATCAGTGTTGGCAGGGACACCGGGCAGTACTTC
CDR3aa: CAISVGRDTGQYF

abundance: few
d_gene: -
v_gene: TRBV12-3/TRBV12-4
j_gene: TRBJ1-2
CDR3nt: TGTGCCAGCGGTTCCGGGGACGGATACTATGGCTACACCTTC
CDR3aa: CASGSGDGYYGYTF

abundance: -
d_gene: -
v_gene: TRBV6-2/TRBV6-3
j_gene: TRBJ2-3
CDR3nt: TGTGCCAGCAGTTACGCTTGGGGGGCGGCGGCAGATACGCAGTATTTT
CDR3aa: CASSYAWGAAADTQYF

abundance: -
d_gene: TRBD1
v_gene: TRBV24-1
j_gene: TRBJ2-2
CDR3nt: TGTGCCACCAGTGACCCGGACAGGGGCGACACCGGGGAGCTGTTTTTT
CDR3aa: CATSDPDRGDTGELFF

abundance: -
d_gene: -
v_gene: TRBV10-2
j_gene: TRBJ1-1
CDR3nt: TGCGCCAGCAGGTTGACAGGTATGAACACTGAAGCTTTCTTT
CDR3aa: CASRLTGMNTEAFF

abundance: -
d_gene: -
v_gene: TRBV2
j_gene: TRBJ1-1
CDR3nt: TGTGCCAGCAGTGTCATGGCGAACACTGAAGCTTTCTTT
CDR3aa: CASSVMANTEAFF

abundance: -
d_gene: -
v_gene: TRBV20-1
j_gene: TRBJ2-3
CDR3nt: TGCAGTGCTATAGCGGCTGGGGGGACAAATACGCAGTATTTT
CDR3aa: CSAIAAGGTNTQYF

abundance: -
d_gene: -
v_gene: TRBV6-5
j_gene: TRBJ1-1
CDR3nt: TGTGCCCCCGCCGTATGGGTCTTAGGGTACACTGAAGCTTTCTTT
CDR3aa: CAPAVWVLGYTEAFF

abundance: -
d_gene: -
v_gene: TRBV4-1
j_gene: TRBJ2-5
CDR3nt: TGCGCCAGCAAAGAGTATATAGCCAGCCAAGAGACCCAGTACTTC
CDR3aa: CASKEYIASQETQYF

abundance: -
d_gene: -
v_gene: TRBV5-6
j_gene: TRBJ2-7
CDR3nt: TGTGCCAGCAGCCAAGATGGAAATTCTCCCTACGAGCAGTACTTC
CDR3aa: CASSQDGNSPYEQYF

abundance: -
d_gene: TRBD2
v_gene: TRBV20-1
j_gene: TRBJ2-7
CDR3nt: TGCAGTGCTCGCCCCGGGACTAGCTTGTCCGAGCAGTACTTC
CDR3aa: CSARPGTSLSEQYF

abundance: few
d_gene: TRBD2
v_gene: TRBV19
j_gene: TRBJ2-1
CDR3nt: TGTGCCAGTAGTAGGGGGGGTGACAACAATGAGCAGTTCTTC
CDR3aa: CASSRGGDNNEQFF

abundance: -
d_gene: TRBD2
v_gene: TRBV7-7
j_gene: TRBJ2-7
CDR3nt: TGTGCCAGCAGCTCCCGGGAGGGGGGCGAGCAGTACTTC
CDR3aa: CASSSREGGEQYF

abundance: few
d_gene: TRBD1
v_gene: TRBV20-1
j_gene: TRBJ1-5
CDR3nt: TGCAGTGCTAGCCCGGGACAGCCTAATCAGCCCCAGCATTTT
CDR3aa: CSASPGQPNQPQHF

abundance: many
d_gene: TRBD1
v_gene: TRBV2
j_gene: TRBJ1-5
CDR3nt: TGTGCCAGCACCAGGACCGGGACAGGGGGGAACAATCAGCCCCAGCATTTT
CDR3aa: CASTRTGTGGNNQPQHF

abundance: -
d_gene: TRBD1
v_gene: TRBV7-9
j_gene: TRBJ2-1
CDR3nt: TGTGCCAGTAGCTTACGGACAGGGATCTACAATGAGCAGTTCTTC
CDR3aa: CASSLRTGIYNEQFF

abundance: few
d_gene: -
v_gene: TRBV20-1
j_gene: TRBJ2-1
CDR3nt: TGCAGTGCTAAACTAGGACTCTCCTACAATGAGCAGTTCTTC
CDR3aa: CSAKLGLSYNEQFF

abundance: -
d_gene: -
v_gene: TRBV29-1
j_gene: TRBJ2-1
CDR3nt: TGCAGCGTTGAAGGTAGTGAAGGGAACTATGAGCAGTTCTTC
CDR3aa: CSVEGSEGNYEQFF

abundance: -
d_gene: TRBD2
v_gene: TRBV20-1
j_gene: TRBJ2-3
CDR3nt: TGCAGTGGGTGTCTAGCGGCGTCAAGCGGAGATACGCAGTATTTT
CDR3aa: CSGCLAASSGDTQYF

abundance: -
d_gene: -
v_gene: TRBV6-2/TRBV6-3
j_gene: TRBJ2-5
CDR3nt: TGTGCCAGCAGGGGGTCGTGGGAGACCCAGTACTTC
CDR3aa: CASRGSWETQYF

abundance: once
d_gene: -
v_gene: TRBV9
j_gene: TRBJ2-3
CDR3nt: TGTGCCAGCAGCGTAGAGAGCGGCACAGATACGCAGTATTTT
CDR3aa: CASSVESGTDTQYF

abundance: -
d_gene: -
v_gene: TRBV5-1
j_gene: TRBJ2-2
CDR3nt: TGCGCCAGCAGTCTGGATCCTTACACCGGGGAGCTGTTTTTT
CDR3aa: CASSLDPYTGELFF

abundance: -
d_gene: TRBD1
v_gene: TRBV7-2
j_gene: TRBJ2-7
CDR3nt: TGTGCCAGCGGCTCCGGGACAGCTGCCTACGAGCAGTACTTC
CDR3aa: CASGSGTAAYEQYF

abundance: -
d_gene: TRBD2
v_gene: TRBV24-1
j_gene: TRBJ2-1
CDR3nt: TGTGCCACCAGTGACCCGGATCGTAGCGGGCAACCCTACAATGAGCAGTTCTTC
CDR3aa: CATSDPDRSGQPYNEQFF

abundance: -
d_gene: -
v_gene: TRBV19
j_gene: TRBJ2-7
CDR3nt: TGTGCCAGTAGTCCCGGTCTCTACGAGCAGTACTTC
CDR3aa: CASSPGLYEQYF

abundance: many
d_gene: TRBD2
v_gene: TRBV19
j_gene: TRBJ2-1
CDR3nt: TGTGCCAGTAGCCCCTTTAGACTAGCCCCCAATGAGCAGTTCTTC
CDR3aa: CASSPFRLAPNEQFF

abundance: -
d_gene: -
v_gene: TRBV12-5
j_gene: TRBJ1-2
CDR3nt: TGTGCTAGTGGTTTTCAGGGAAACTATGGCTACACCTTC
CDR3aa: CASGFQGNYGYTF

abundance: -
d_gene: TRBD2
v_gene: TRBV20-1
j_gene: TRBJ2-7
CDR3nt: TGCAGTGCTCGGGACTACCTCTACGAGCAGTACTTC
CDR3aa: CSARDYLYEQYF

abundance: -
d_gene: -
v_gene: TRBV5-6
j_gene: TRBJ1-4
CDR3nt: TGTGCCAGCAGCTTGGGACAGAATGAAAAACTGTTTTTT
CDR3aa: CASSLGQNEKLFF

abundance: once
d_gene: -
v_gene: TRBV24-1
j_gene: TRBJ2-3
CDR3nt: TGTGCCACCAGTGAGCCAGCGTCGGAAACAGATACGCAGTATTTT
CDR3aa: CATSEPASETDTQYF

abundance: few
d_gene: TRBD1
v_gene: TRBV24-1
j_gene: TRBJ2-3
CDR3nt: TGTGCCACCGGACAGGGGGCACAGATACGGCAGTATTTT
CDR3aa: CATGQGAQIRQYF

abundance: -
d_gene: TRBD1
v_gene: TRBV20-1
j_gene: TRBJ2-5
CDR3nt: TGCAGTGCTAAGCGGACAGGGTGGGAGGAGACCCAGTACTTC
CDR3aa: CSAKRTGWEETQYF

abundance: many
d_gene: -
v_gene: TRBV7-3
j_gene: TRBJ2-3
CDR3nt: TGTGCCAGCAGCTCGCCGGACACCACAGATACGCAGTATTTT
CDR3aa: CASSSPDTTDTQYF

abundance: -
d_gene: -
v_gene: TRBV10-3
j_gene: TRBJ2-3
CDR3nt: TGTGCCACACTGGGACACCCAATGGATACGCAGTATTTT
CDR3aa: CATLGHPMDTQYF

abundance: -
d_gene: -
v_gene: TRBV10-3
j_gene: TRBJ2-5
CDR3nt: TGTGCCATCAGTGAGTCTGAACCACGTGGGCAAGAGACCCAGTACTTC
CDR3aa: CAISESEPRGQETQYF

abundance: -
d_gene: TRBD2
v_gene: TRBV7-3
j_gene: TRBJ2-1
CDR3nt: TGTGCCAGCAGCCCGAATGTGGGCGGGGGGGCCTCCAATGAGCAGTTCTTC
CDR3aa: CASSPNVGGGASNEQFF

abundance: many
d_gene: TRBD1
v_gene: TRBV12-3/TRBV12-4
j_gene: TRBJ1-2
CDR3nt: TGTGCCAGCAGTTTGGGTTTCACAGGGGGCGGCTATGGCTACACCTTC
CDR3aa: CASSLGFTGGGYGYTF